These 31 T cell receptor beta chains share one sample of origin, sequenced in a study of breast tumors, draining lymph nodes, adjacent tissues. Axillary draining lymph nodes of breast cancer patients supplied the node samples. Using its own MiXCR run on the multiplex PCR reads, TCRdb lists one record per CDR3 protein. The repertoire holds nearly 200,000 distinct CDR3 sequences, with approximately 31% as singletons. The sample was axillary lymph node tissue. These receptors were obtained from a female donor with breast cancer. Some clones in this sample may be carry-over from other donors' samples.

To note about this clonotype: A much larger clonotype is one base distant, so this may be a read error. The CDR3 is CSARDRGGSTDEQYF. The CDR3 DNA follows: TGCAGTGCTAGAGATCGGGGCGGGAGCACCGACGAGCAGTACTTC. This chain uses TRBV20-1 with TRBJ2-7; 7 nucleotides line up with TRBD2. The junction had 10 bases not matched to a gene; V was cut back by 0 bases and J by 5 bases. CDR1 is DFQATT, CDR2 SNEGSKA, per germline (reference sequence). This CDR3 is 15 amino acids long.

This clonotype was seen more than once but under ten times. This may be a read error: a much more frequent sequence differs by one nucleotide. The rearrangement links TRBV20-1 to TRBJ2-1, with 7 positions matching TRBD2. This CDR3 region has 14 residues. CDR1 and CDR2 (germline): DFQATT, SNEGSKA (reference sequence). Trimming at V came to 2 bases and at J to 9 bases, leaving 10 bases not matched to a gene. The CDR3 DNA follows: TGCAGTGCTAGACGGGAGGTCAGCAACACTGAGCAGTTCTTC. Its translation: CSARREVSNTEQFF.

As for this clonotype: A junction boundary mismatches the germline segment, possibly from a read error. Here the CDR3 DNA reads TGCACCAGCAGCCTAGATCCTCCCCGTGCGGGCTTCAATCAGCCCCAGCATTTT. Amino acids: CTSSLDPPRAGFNQPQHF. V and J are TRBV4-1 and TRBJ1-5; D unresolved. CDR3 size: 18 residues. In germline, CDR1 is MGHRA, CDR2 YSYEKL.

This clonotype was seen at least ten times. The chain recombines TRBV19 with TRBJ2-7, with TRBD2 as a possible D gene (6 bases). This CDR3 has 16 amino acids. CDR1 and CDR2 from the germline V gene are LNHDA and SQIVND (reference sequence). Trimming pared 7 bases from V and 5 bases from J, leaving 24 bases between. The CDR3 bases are TGTGCCAGTACCCCCTCTAGCGCGGGCGGATCCGACGAGCAGTACTTC. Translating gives CASTPSSAGGSDEQYF.

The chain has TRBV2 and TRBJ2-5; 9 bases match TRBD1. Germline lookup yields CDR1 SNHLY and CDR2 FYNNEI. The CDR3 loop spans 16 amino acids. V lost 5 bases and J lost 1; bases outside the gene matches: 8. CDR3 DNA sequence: TGTGCCAGCAGTATACGCACAGGGGGCAGCCAAGAGACCCAGTACTTC. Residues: CASSIRTGGSQETQYF.

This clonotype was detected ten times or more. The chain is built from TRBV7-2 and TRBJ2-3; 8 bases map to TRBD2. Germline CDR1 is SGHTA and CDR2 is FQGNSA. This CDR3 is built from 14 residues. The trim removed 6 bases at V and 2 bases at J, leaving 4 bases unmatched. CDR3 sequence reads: CASSRGGSTDTQYF. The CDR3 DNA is TGTGCCAGCAGTCGCGGGGGGTCCACAGATACGCAGTATTTT.

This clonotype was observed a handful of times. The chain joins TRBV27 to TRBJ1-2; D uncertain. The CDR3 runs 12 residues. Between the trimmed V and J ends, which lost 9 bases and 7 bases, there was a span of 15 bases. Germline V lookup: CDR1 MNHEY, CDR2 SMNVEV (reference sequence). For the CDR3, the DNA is TGTGCCAGGTTGGCGGGGAGAGGTGGCTACACCTTC. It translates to CARLAGRGGYTF.

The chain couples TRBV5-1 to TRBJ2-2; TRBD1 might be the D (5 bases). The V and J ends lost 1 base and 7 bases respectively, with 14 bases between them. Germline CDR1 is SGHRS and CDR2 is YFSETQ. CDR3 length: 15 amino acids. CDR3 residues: CASSLLQGAGGELFF. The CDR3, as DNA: TGCGCCAGCAGCTTGCTTCAGGGCGCAGGCGGGGAGCTGTTTTTT.

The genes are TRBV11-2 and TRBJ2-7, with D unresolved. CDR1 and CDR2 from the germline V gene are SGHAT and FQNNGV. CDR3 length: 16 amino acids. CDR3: CASSLDLRESSYEQCV. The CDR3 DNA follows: TGTGCCAGCAGCTTAGATCTTAGGGAAAGCTCCTACGAGCAGTGCGTC.

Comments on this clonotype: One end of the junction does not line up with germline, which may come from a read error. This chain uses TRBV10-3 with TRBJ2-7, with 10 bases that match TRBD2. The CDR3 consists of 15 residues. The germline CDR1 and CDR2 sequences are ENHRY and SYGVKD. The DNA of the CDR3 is TGTGCCATCAGCGAGCGGGGGGGGAGCTCCTACGGGCAGTACTTC. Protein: CAISERGGSSYGQYF.

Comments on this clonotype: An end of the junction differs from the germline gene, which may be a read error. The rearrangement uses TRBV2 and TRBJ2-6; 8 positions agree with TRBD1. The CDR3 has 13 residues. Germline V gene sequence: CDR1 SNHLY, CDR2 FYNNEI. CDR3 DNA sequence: TGTGCCAGCAGGCTAACACAGGGGGGAACTGAAGCTTTC. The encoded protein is CASRLTQGGTEAF.

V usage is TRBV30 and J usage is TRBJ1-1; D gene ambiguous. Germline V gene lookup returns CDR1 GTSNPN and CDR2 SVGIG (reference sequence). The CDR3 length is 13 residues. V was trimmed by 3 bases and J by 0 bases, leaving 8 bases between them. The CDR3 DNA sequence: TGTGCCTGGAGCCGGACGATGAACACTGAAGCTTTCTTT. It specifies CAWSRTMNTEAFF. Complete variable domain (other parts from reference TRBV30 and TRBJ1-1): SQTIHQWPATLVQPVGSPLSLECTVEGTSNPNLYWYRQAAGRGLQLLFYSVGIGQISSEVPQNLSASRPQDRQFILSSKKLLLSDSGFYLCAWSRTMNTEAFFGQGTRLTVV.

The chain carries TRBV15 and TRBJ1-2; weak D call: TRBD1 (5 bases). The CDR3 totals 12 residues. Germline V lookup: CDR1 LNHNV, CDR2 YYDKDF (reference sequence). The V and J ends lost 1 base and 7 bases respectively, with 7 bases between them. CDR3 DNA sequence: TGTGCCACCAGCAGAGGGGGGAGTGGCTACACCTTC. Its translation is CATSRGGSGYTF.

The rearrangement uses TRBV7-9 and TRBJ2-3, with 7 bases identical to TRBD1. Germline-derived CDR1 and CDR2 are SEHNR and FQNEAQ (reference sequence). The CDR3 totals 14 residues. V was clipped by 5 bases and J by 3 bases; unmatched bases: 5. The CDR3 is CASSPAGGTDTQYF. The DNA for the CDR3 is TGTGCCAGCAGCCCCGCAGGGGGAACAGATACGCAGTATTTT. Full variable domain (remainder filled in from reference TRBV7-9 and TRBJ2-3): DTGVSQNPRHKITKRGQNVTFRCDPISEHNRLYWYRQTLGQGPEFLTYFQNEAQLEKSRLLSDRFSAERPKGSFSTLEIQRTEQGDSAMYLCASSPAGGTDTQYFGPGTRLTVL.

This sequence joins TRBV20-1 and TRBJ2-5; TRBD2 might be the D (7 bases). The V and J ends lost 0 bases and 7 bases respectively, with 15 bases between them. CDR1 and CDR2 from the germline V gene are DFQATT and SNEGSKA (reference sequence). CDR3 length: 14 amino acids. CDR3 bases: TGCAGTGCTAGAGATGGCGGGGGCTCCGGGACCCAGTACTTC. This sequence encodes CSARDGGGSGTQYF.

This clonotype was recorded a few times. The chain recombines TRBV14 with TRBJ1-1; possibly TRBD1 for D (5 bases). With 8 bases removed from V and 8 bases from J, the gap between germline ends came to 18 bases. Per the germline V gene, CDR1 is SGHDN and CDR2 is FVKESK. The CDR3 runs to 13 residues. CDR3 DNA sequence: TGTGCCAGCGGACTCTACAGGAACTCAGAAGCTTTCTTT. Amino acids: CASGLYRNSEAFF.

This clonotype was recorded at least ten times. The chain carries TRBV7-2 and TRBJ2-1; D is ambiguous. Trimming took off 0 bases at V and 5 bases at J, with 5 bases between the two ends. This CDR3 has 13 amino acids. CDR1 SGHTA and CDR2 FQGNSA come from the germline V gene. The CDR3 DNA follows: TGTGCCAGCAGCTTAGCGCCCCACAATGAGCAGTTCTTC. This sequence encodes CASSLAPHNEQFF. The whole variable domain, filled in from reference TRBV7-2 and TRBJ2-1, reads GAGVSQSPSNKVTEKGKDVELRCDPISGHTALYWYRQSLGQGLEFLIYFQGNSAPDKSGLPSDRFSAERTGGSVSTLTIQRTQQEDSAVYLCASSLAPHNEQFFGPGTRLTVL.

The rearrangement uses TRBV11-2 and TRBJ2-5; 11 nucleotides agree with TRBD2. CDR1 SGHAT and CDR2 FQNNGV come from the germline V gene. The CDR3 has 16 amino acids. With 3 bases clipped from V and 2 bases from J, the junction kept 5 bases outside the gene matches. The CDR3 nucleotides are TGTGCCAGCAGCTTTGGTAGCGGGGGGGGTCAAGAGACCCAGTACTTC. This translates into CASSFGSGGGQETQYF.

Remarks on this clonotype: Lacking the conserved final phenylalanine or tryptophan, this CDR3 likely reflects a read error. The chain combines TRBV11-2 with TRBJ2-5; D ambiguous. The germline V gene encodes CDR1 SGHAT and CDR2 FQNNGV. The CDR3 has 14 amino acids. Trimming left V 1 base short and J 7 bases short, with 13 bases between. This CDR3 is CASSLGSRRATQYL. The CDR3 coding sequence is TGTGCCAGCAGCTTAGGGTCCAGAAGGGCGACCCAGTACCTC.

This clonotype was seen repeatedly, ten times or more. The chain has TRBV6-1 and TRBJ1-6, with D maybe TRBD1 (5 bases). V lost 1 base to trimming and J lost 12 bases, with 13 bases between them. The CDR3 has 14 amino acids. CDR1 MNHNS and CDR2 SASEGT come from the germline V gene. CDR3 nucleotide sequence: TGTGCCAGCAGTGAAGGGGCCAGGGACCAACCCCTCCACTTT. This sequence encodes CASSEGARDQPLHF.

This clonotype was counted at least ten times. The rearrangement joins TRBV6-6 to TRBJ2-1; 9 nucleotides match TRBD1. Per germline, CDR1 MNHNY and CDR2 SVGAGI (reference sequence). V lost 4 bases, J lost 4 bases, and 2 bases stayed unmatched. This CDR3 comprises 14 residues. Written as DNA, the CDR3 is TGTGCCAGCAGTTCAGGGACAGGGTACAATGAGCAGTTCTTC. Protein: CASSSGTGYNEQFF.

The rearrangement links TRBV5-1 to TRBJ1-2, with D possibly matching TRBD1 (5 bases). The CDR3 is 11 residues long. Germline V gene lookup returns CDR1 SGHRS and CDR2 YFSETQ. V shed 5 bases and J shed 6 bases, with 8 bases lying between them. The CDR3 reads CASRGEHGYTF. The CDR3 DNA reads TGCGCCAGCAGGGGGGAACATGGCTACACCTTC.

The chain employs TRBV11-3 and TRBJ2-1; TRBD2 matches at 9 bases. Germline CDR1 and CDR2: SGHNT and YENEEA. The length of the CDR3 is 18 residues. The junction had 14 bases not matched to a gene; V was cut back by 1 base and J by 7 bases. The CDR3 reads CASSLATTPAGGGNEQFF. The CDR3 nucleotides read TGTGCCAGCAGCTTAGCCACGACCCCAGCGGGAGGTGGGAATGAGCAGTTCTTC.

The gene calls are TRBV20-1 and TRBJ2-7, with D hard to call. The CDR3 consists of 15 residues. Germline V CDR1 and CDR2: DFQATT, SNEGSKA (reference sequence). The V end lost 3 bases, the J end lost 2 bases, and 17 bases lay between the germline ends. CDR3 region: CSASTYTENPYEQYF. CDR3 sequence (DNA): TGCAGTGCTAGCACTTATACAGAGAATCCCTACGAGCAGTACTTC.

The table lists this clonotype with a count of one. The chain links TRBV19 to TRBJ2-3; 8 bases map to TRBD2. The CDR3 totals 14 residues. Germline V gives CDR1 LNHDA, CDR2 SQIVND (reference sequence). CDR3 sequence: CARDRAGALDTQYF. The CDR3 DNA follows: TGTGCTAGAGATCGAGCGGGGGCTTTAGATACGCAGTATTTT.

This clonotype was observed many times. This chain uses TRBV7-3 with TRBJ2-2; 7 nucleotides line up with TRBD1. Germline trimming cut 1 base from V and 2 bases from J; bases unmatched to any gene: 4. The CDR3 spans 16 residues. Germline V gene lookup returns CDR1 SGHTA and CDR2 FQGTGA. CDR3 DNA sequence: TGTGCCAGCAGCTTAATTGGGACAGTAAACACCGGGGAGCTGTTTTTT. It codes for CASSLIGTVNTGELFF. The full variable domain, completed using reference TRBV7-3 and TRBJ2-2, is GAGVSQTPSNKVTEKGKYVELRCDPISGHTALYWYRQSLGQGPEFLIYFQGTGAADDSGLPNDRFFAVRPEGSVSTLKIQRTERGDSAVYLCASSLIGTVNTGELFFGEGSRLTVL.

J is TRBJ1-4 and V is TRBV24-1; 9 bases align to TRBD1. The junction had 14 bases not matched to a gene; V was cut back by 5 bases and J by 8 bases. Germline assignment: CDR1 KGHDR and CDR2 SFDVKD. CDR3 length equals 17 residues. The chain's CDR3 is CATSARAFGTGLEKLFF. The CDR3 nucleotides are TGTGCCACCAGTGCTAGGGCGTTCGGGACAGGGCTGGAAAAACTGTTTTTT.

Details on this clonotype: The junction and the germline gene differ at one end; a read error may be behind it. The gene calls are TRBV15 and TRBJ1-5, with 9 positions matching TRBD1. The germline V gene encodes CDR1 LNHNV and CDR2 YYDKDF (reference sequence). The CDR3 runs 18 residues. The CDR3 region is CATAGPGQGVGSNQSQHF. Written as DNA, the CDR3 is TGTGCCACCGCGGGACCGGGACAGGGAGTCGGGAGCAATCAGTCCCAGCATTTC.

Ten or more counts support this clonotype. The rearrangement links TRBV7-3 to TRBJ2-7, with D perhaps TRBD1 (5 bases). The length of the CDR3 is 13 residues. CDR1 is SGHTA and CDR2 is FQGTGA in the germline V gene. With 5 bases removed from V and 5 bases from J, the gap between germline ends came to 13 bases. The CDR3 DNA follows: TGTGCCAGCAGCACAGGTCCGGGCCACGAGCAGTACTTC. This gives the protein CASSTGPGHEQYF.

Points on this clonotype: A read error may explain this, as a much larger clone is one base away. DNA of the CDR3: TGTGCCAGCAGCTCCAGAGGTACGCAGTATTTT. Translating gives CASSSRGTQYF. This chain joins TRBV7-9 and TRBJ2-3; D ambiguous. Trimming left V 4 bases short and J 8 bases short, with 7 bases between. The CDR3 runs 11 residues. From germline, CDR1 is SEHNR and CDR2 FQNEAQ (reference sequence).

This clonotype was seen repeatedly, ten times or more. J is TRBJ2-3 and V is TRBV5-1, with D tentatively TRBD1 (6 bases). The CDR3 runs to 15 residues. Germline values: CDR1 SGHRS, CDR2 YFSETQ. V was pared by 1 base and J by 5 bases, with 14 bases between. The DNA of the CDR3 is TGCGCCAGCAGCTTGTTTGGGGGCGTAGGAGATACGCAGTATTTT. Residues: CASSLFGGVGDTQYF.